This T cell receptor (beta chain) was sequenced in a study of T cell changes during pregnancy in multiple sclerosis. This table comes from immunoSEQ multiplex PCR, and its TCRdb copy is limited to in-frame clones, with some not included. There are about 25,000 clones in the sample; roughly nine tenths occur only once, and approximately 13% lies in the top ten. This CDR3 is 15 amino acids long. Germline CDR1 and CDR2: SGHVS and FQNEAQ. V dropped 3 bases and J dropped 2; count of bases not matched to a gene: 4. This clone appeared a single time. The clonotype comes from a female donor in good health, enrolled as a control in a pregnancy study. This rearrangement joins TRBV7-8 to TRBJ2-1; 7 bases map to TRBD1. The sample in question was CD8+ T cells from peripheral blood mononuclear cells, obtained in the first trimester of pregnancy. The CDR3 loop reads CASSLEGGAYNEQFF. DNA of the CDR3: TGTGCCAGCAGCTTGGAAGGGGGCGCCTACAATGAGCAGTTCTTC.